This entry lists 19 T cell receptor beta chains sequenced from one sample in a study of blood T cell repertoires in COVID-19. The repertoire was sequenced with immunoSEQ multiplex PCR; TCRdb's copy has only in-frame clones and lacks some. The table shows about 230,000 clones, with over 65% occurring only once. The sequenced sample was peripheral blood. These receptors came from an older woman with active or convalescent COVID-19.

The rearrangement links TRBV5-1 to TRBJ1-1; D perhaps matches TRBD1 (5 bases). Looked up from germline, CDR1 is SGHRS and CDR2 is YFSETQ. This CDR3 region has 13 residues. Deletions cut 4 bases from V and 2 bases from J, with 9 bases between. In DNA, the CDR3 is TGCGCCAGCAGCGGGGCGTTCAACACTGAAGCTTTCTTT. Translation: CASSGAFNTEAFF.

This clone was observed a handful of times. The V gene is TRBV28, the J gene TRBJ2-7, with no clear D. Germline CDR1 MDHEN, CDR2 SYDVKM. Trimming pared 1 base from V and 3 bases from J, leaving 7 bases between. This CDR3 comprises 13 residues. Here the CDR3 reads CASSLFPRYEQYF. CDR3 nucleotide sequence: TGTGCCAGCAGTTTATTTCCCCGCTACGAGCAGTACTTC.

The V gene is TRBV11-2, the J gene TRBJ2-3; D ambiguous. Germline V gene sequence: CDR1 SGHAT, CDR2 FQNNGV. The ends were cut back, 1 base at V and 5 bases at J, with 10 bases in the middle. The CDR3 is 14 amino acids. Here the CDR3 reads CASSLAGVQDTQYF. CDR3 DNA: TGTGCCAGCAGCTTAGCCGGAGTACAAGATACGCAGTATTTT.

This clone turned up a few times. Distinct nucleotide sequences in the sample also encode this CDR3. This rearrangement joins TRBV29-1 to TRBJ2-5, with a possible D match to TRBD1 (7 bases). V lost 5 bases, J lost 5 bases, and 18 bases lay in between. The CDR3 totals 14 residues. Germline values: CDR1 SQVTM, CDR2 ANQGSEA. CDR3 DNA: TGCAGCGTTAGGGGGCGGGACTCGGGGGAGACCCAGTACTTC. It translates to CSVRGRDSGETQYF. Together with reference TRBV29-1 and TRBJ2-5, the CDR3 gives the full variable domain: SAVISQKPSRDICQRGTSLTIQCQVDSQVTMMFWYRQQPGQSLTLIATANQGSEATYESGFVIDKFPISRPNLTFSTLTVSNMSPEDSSIYLCSVRGRDSGETQYFGPGTRLLVL.

The V and J genes are TRBV5-1 and TRBJ1-6; the match to TRBD1 covers 9 bases. Germline V gives CDR1 SGHRS, CDR2 YFSETQ. This CDR3 region has 16 residues. J gave up 10 bases and V 3 bases, and 11 bases lay outside the gene matches. CDR3 sequence: CASSSIPGQGESPLHF. The CDR3 region has the DNA TGCGCCAGCAGCTCAATACCGGGACAGGGAGAATCACCCCTCCACTTT.

V gene TRBV7-6 combines with J gene TRBJ2-7, with 10 bases aligning to TRBD1. Trimming at V came to 5 bases and at J to 4 bases, leaving 2 bases not matched to a gene. The CDR3 covers 13 residues. CDR1 is SGHVS, CDR2 FNYEAQ, per germline. Here the CDR3 DNA reads TGTGCCAGCAGCCCGGGACAGGGGTACGAGCAGTACTTC. Amino acid sequence: CASSPGQGYEQYF.

This sequence joins TRBV4-3 and TRBJ1-4; D is possibly TRBD1 (6 bases). Germline-derived CDR1 and CDR2 are LGHNA and YSLEER. Deletions cut 3 bases from V and 6 bases from J, with 11 bases between. This CDR3 spans 14 amino acids. CDR3 in DNA: TGCGCCAGCAGCCACCGGACAGCCGATGAAAAACTGTTTTTT. It encodes CASSHRTADEKLFF.

CDR3 sequence reads: CAWSKQQGTEAFF. The DNA for the CDR3 is TGTGCCTGGAGTAAGCAACAGGGGACTGAAGCTTTCTTT. J is TRBJ1-1 and V is TRBV30; 7 bases are a match to TRBD1. The CDR3 is 13 residues long. Germline trimming cut 2 bases from V and 5 bases from J; bases unmatched to any gene: 5. Germline V gives CDR1 GTSNPN, CDR2 SVGIG (reference sequence).

The V call is TRBV7-9, the J call TRBJ2-1, with 8 bases that match TRBD2. Per germline, CDR1 SEHNR and CDR2 FQNEAQ (reference sequence). The CDR3 consists of 15 residues. With V trimmed by 5 bases and J by 1 base, 4 bases remained unmatched. The CDR3, as DNA: TGTGCCAGCAGCAAACTAGCGGCTTCCTACAATGAGCAGTTCTTC. It is translated as CASSKLAASYNEQFF.

This chain links TRBV19 with TRBJ1-5, with D possibly TRBD1 on 6 matching bases. Germline CDR1 LNHDA, CDR2 SQIVND (reference sequence). Trimming took 7 bases from V and 4 from J, leaving 17 bases between them. The CDR3 has 15 amino acids. The CDR3 spells CASKWSGGRNQPQHF. The CDR3 DNA is TGTGCCAGTAAGTGGTCCGGGGGGCGGAATCAGCCCCAGCATTTT. The entire variable domain, with the rest obtained from reference TRBV19 and TRBJ1-5, is as follows: DGGITQSPKYLFRKEGQNVTLSCEQNLNHDAMYWYRQDPGQGLRLIYYSQIVNDFQKGDIAEGYSVSREKKESFPLTVTSAQKNPTAFYLCASKWSGGRNQPQHFGDGTRLSIL.

The chain recombines TRBV19 with TRBJ2-6; possibly TRBD2 for D (6 bases). V lost 2 bases, J lost 0 bases, and 14 bases lay in between. Per the germline V gene, CDR1 is LNHDA and CDR2 is SQIVND (reference sequence). CDR3 length: 18 residues. CDR3 coding DNA: TGTGCCAGTAGTATAACCGGGACTGGGGTCTCTGGGGCCAACGTCCTGACTTTC. It specifies CASSITGTGVSGANVLTF.

CDR3 sequence: CASSLRRSITEAFF. The CDR3 nucleotides are TGTGCCAGCAGCTTAAGGCGGTCGATCACTGAAGCTTTCTTT. The genes are TRBV7-2 and TRBJ1-1; D is uncertain. The CDR3 covers 14 residues. Germline CDR1 reads SGHTA; CDR2 reads FQGNSA. The V end was cut by 2 bases, the J end by 4 bases, with 11 bases between.

The chain has TRBV5-1 and TRBJ2-2; 15 nucleotides match TRBD2. V gave up 4 bases and J gave up 4 bases; unmatched junction bases: 2. The CDR3 runs 16 residues. Germline V gives CDR1 SGHRS, CDR2 YFSETQ. Here the CDR3 reads CASSVGLAGGTGELFF. As DNA, the CDR3 is TGCGCCAGCAGCGTGGGACTAGCGGGGGGCACCGGGGAGCTGTTTTTT.

V is TRBV6-5 and J is TRBJ1-2; no reliable D call. The germline V gene has CDR1 MNHEY and CDR2 SVGAGI. This CDR3 contains 13 residues. The CDR3 is CVSEELYNYGYTF. DNA of the CDR3: TGTGTCTCCGAGGAGCTTTATAACTATGGCTACACCTTC.

The chain couples TRBV28 to TRBJ2-5; a weak D match, TRBD2 (6 bases). Germline V CDR1 and CDR2: MDHEN, SYDVKM. CDR3 size: 14 residues. With 0 bases removed from V and 1 base from J, the gap between germline ends came to 6 bases. The CDR3 here is CASSLWGGQETQYF. The CDR3 DNA sequence: TGTGCCAGCAGTTTATGGGGGGGCCAAGAGACCCAGTACTTC.

The rearrangement joins TRBV4-3 to TRBJ2-2, with a tentative D call TRBD2 (6 bases). V was shortened by 0 bases and J by 0 bases, with 8 bases between the two germline ends. Germline V lookup: CDR1 LGHNA, CDR2 YSLEER. The CDR3 runs to 16 residues. DNA for the CDR3: TGCGCCAGCAGCCAAGACCCGGGGGCGAACACCGGGGAGCTGTTTTTT. Translated, it gives CASSQDPGANTGELFF.

This chain uses TRBV7-6 with TRBJ1-6, with 8 positions matching TRBD1. CDR3 length equals 13 residues. CDR1 SGHVS and CDR2 FNYEAQ come from the germline V gene. After removal of 5 bases from V and 8 bases from J, the junction contained 2 bases not matched to a gene. As DNA, the CDR3 is TGTGCCAGCAGCCAACAGGGGGATTCACCCCTCCACTTT. This codes for CASSQQGDSPLHF.

The chain links TRBV7-9 to TRBJ2-7, with 8 positions matching TRBD2. V was clipped by 4 bases and J by 0 bases; unmatched bases: 17. Germline values: CDR1 SEHNR, CDR2 FQNEAQ (reference sequence). The CDR3 has 19 residues. The CDR3, as DNA: TGTGCCAGCAGCTCACACGGGGGAGAGGGACTAGGCCTCTCCTACGAGCAGTACTTC. Protein product: CASSSHGGEGLGLSYEQYF.

In this sample, this clone turned up a few times. The rearrangement joins TRBV7-9 to TRBJ1-1, with D unclear. In germline, CDR1 is SEHNR, CDR2 FQNEAQ (reference sequence). This CDR3 spans 14 amino acids. Trimming stripped 1 base from V and 0 bases from J, with 6 bases between. CDR3 nucleotides: TGTGCCAGCAGCTTAGGGTACATGAACACTGAAGCTTTCTTT. It yields the protein CASSLGYMNTEAFF.